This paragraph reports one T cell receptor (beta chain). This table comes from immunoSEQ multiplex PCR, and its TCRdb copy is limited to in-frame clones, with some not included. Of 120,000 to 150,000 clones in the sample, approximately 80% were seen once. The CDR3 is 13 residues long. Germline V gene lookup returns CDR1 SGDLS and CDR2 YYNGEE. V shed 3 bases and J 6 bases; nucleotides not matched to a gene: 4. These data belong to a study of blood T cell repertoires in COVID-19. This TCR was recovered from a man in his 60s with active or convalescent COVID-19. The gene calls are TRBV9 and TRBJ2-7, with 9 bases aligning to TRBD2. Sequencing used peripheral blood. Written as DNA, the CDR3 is TGTGCCAGCAGCGGTAGCGGGAGAGGCGAGCAGTACTTC. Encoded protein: CASSGSGRGEQYF.